The rows below give T cell receptor beta chains drawn from one sample of a study of blood T cell repertoires in COVID-19. Only in-frame clones appear in the TCRdb table, and some are missing; sequencing was by immunoSEQ multiplex PCR. The sample includes 150,000 to 200,000 clones, approximately 86% seen only once; the top ten take 1.6%. The material sequenced was peripheral blood. The receptors originated from a woman between 45 and 65 years old with acute or convalescent COVID-19. The conserved cysteine and the conserved F or W are not part of the CDR3 here. Each record gives: D gene, V gene, J gene, CDR3 protein. D genes are given only for firm matches.

>NA|TRBV4-1|TRBJ2-1
ASSLDDGNIEQF
>NA|TRBV19|TRBJ1-2
ASSLSSDSSYYGYT
>NA|TRBV4-2|TRBJ2-3
ASSQGADTDTQY
>NA|TRBV11-2|TRBJ1-1
ASSLTPGMNTEAF
>NA|TRBV7-9|TRBJ1-6
ATGVLPYNSPLH
>TRBD2|TRBV10-1|TRBJ2-1
ASTITSGTSDEQF
>NA|TRBV12-3/TRBV12-4|TRBJ1-2
ASSPQGHYGYT
>TRBD1|TRBV18|TRBJ1-2
ASSPRTGENYGYT
>TRBD1|TRBV7-2|TRBJ1-1
ASSSGGQRPRAF
>NA|TRBV5-5|TRBJ1-1
ASSSPRRNGDTEAF
>NA|TRBV24-1|TRBJ2-2
ATSSDTGELF
>NA|TRBV29-1|TRBJ1-2
SVEGGGYGYT
>TRBD2|TRBV30|TRBJ2-1
AWSPWASGRINEQF
>TRBD1|TRBV9|TRBJ1-2
ASSVDQGANYGYT
>NA|TRBV5-4|TRBJ2-5
ASSLISTQETQY
>NA|TRBV7-2|TRBJ1-5
ASSLGRGEGQPQH
>NA|TRBV25-1|TRBJ2-5
ASSPSTRLQETQY
>NA|TRBV3-1/TRBV3-2|TRBJ1-1
ASSQAAVAFAF
>TRBD1|TRBV9|TRBJ1-2
ASSALGQFTYGYT
>NA|TRBV15|TRBJ1-1
ATSRPGLPNTEAF
>NA|TRBV7-6|TRBJ2-4
ASSRTDSSAKNIQY
>NA|TRBV6-4|TRBJ2-7
ASSGLYEQY
>NA|TRBV10-2|TRBJ1-1
APGDTEAF
>NA|TRBV30|TRBJ1-1
AWSQGNWNTEAF
>NA|TRBV30|TRBJ2-3
AWRGGGADTQY
>TRBD1|TRBV5-3|TRBJ1-1
ARSPYRGRPPNTEAF
>TRBD1|TRBV19|TRBJ1-2
ASSIMTGRSAYGYT
>TRBD1|TRBV7-8|TRBJ2-1
ASSLRDRYNEQF
>TRBD2|TRBV7-8|TRBJ2-7
ASSLVPSGSLRDYEQY
>NA|TRBV5-8|TRBJ1-1
ASSLLANTEAF
>NA|TRBV10-3|TRBJ2-7
AIRTQTGTFYEQY
>NA|TRBV6-2/TRBV6-3|TRBJ2-7
ASSYAGTSVDEQY
>NA|TRBV30|TRBJ2-1
AWSVLAPYNEQF
>NA|TRBV5-5|TRBJ1-2
ASSLGGNGYT
>NA|TRBV6-2/TRBV6-3|TRBJ1-3
ASSSTSLSGNTIY
>NA|TRBV21-1|TRBJ1-6
ASSTRDSPYNSPLH
>NA|TRBV5-1|TRBJ1-1
ASSLTPGTEAF
>NA|TRBV7-8|TRBJ1-5
ASSFGHGLGQPQH
>TRBD2|TRBV5-8|TRBJ2-7
ARAPPQRELYEQY
>NA|TRBV7-2|TRBJ1-1
ASSNREMNTEAF
>NA|TRBV9|TRBJ2-1
ASSGPHAGPQAEQF
>NA|TRBV28|TRBJ1-1
ASSLYGGGGTEAF
>NA|TRBV7-7|TRBJ2-3
ASSLGSGLTDTQY
>TRBD1|TRBV19|TRBJ1-4
ASSITGDNEKLF
>TRBD2|TRBV7-9|TRBJ2-5
ASSTTSGGEETQY
>NA|TRBV4-3|TRBJ1-3
ASSQEFPPSGNTIY
>NA|TRBV3-1/TRBV3-2|TRBJ2-1
ASSRGQAEQF
>TRBD2|TRBV5-1|TRBJ2-2
ASSPQLVVGGTGELF
>NA|TRBV7-2|TRBJ2-6
ASSLQGGGANVLT
>NA|TRBV7-8|TRBJ1-5
ASSLGQGRKSNQPQH
>NA|TRBV3-1/TRBV3-2|TRBJ1-1
ASSQWPGNTEAF
>NA|TRBV15|TRBJ1-3
ATSREGDNSGNTIY
>TRBD1|TRBV6-2/TRBV6-3|TRBJ1-5
ASSFLDRAQPQH
>NA|TRBV21-1|TRBJ2-7
ARPFSVRRRREQY
>NA|TRBV11-2|TRBJ2-7
ASSYSYEQY
>TRBD2|TRBV5-6|TRBJ2-7
ASSLLPSGLSSYEQY
>NA|TRBV12-3/TRBV12-4|TRBJ1-2
ASSLLEFYGYT
>NA|TRBV11-2|TRBJ1-6
ASSFTGDSPLH
>NA|TRBV15|TRBJ1-1
ATSRGDTVEAF